These 31 T cell receptor beta chains originate from one sample sequenced in a study of cytomegalovirus exposure and HLA in healthy donors. The PCR used 60 Vbeta and 13 Jbeta primers. Sequencing was performed with immunoSEQ multiplex PCR; in TCRdb, only in-frame clones are kept and a portion is missing. There are 150,000 to 200,000 clones in the sample; about 80% occur only once, and around 14% lies in the top ten. Material: PBMCs. These receptors were obtained from a woman aged 40-49 years in good health and CMV-seronegative.

The rearrangement uses TRBV4-3 and TRBJ1-5, with D perhaps TRBD1 (5 bases). The CDR3 contains 13 residues. V lost 4 bases and J lost 8, with 12 bases in between. Germline CDR1 and CDR2: LGHNA and YSLEER. In DNA, the CDR3 is TGCGCCAGCAGCCCCAGGGTCCGTGAGCCCCAGCATTTT. Residues: CASSPRVREPQHF.

The chain uses TRBV2 and TRBJ1-2; D uncertain. The CDR3 is 13 residues long. Germline-derived CDR1 and CDR2 are SNHLY and FYNNEI. V was cut by 6 bases and J by 2 bases, with 10 bases left in between. CDR3 loop: CASRNIENYGYTF. The CDR3 region has the DNA TGTGCCAGCAGAAACATCGAAAACTATGGCTACACCTTC.

The J gene is TRBJ1-5, the V gene TRBV6-1, with 7 nucleotides matching TRBD1. Germline V CDR1 and CDR2: MNHNS, SASEGT. V shed 6 bases and J 9 bases; nucleotides not matched to a gene: 2. The CDR3 has 11 residues. This CDR3 is CASRGDRPQHF. In DNA, the CDR3 is TGTGCCAGCAGGGGGGACAGGCCCCAGCATTTT.

This clone was counted only a few times. The V gene is TRBV7-2, the J gene TRBJ2-7; D call uncertain. The germline gives CDR1 SGHTA, CDR2 FQGNSA. This CDR3 region has 13 residues. V was clipped by 0 bases and J by 6 bases, with 9 bases between them. As DNA, the CDR3 is TGTGCCAGCAGCTTAGCGCGCGTAGTCGAGCAGTACTTC. It is translated as CASSLARVVEQYF.

J is TRBJ2-2 and V is TRBV19, with TRBD2 as a possible D gene (6 bases). The V end was cut by 5 bases, the J end by 4 bases, with 14 bases between. In germline, CDR1 is LNHDA, CDR2 SQIVND (reference sequence). This CDR3 region has 15 residues. CDR3 protein: CASSWQGGLTGELFF. The CDR3 nucleotides read TGTGCCAGTAGTTGGCAGGGAGGCCTCACCGGGGAGCTGTTTTTT.

This chain links TRBV19 with TRBJ2-4, with D unclear. Per germline, CDR1 LNHDA and CDR2 SQIVND (reference sequence). The CDR3 is 14 amino acids. V lost 6 bases and J lost 0, with 9 bases in between. The CDR3 sequence is CASRAELAKNIQYF. CDR3 DNA: TGTGCCAGTAGGGCGGAGTTAGCCAAAAACATTCAGTACTTC.

This chain connects TRBV7-9 to TRBJ2-1, with 16 bases that match TRBD2. Germline V gene lookup returns CDR1 SEHNR and CDR2 FQNEAQ (reference sequence). The CDR3 length is 17 residues. Trimming at V came to 4 bases and at J to 9 bases, leaving 9 bases not matched to a gene. CDR3 nucleotides: TGTGCCAGCAGCTCGACTCCGGGACTAGCGGGAGGGACTGAGCAGTTCTTC. This encodes CASSSTPGLAGGTEQFF.

This chain links TRBV27 with TRBJ2-1, with TRBD1 matching 11 bases. CDR3 length equals 16 residues. J gave up 4 bases and V 4 bases, and 6 bases lay outside the gene matches. The germline V gene encodes CDR1 MNHEY and CDR2 SMNVEV (reference sequence). CDR3 sequence: CASSSRGTGGYNEQFF. The CDR3 DNA reads TGTGCCAGCAGTTCCCGCGGGACAGGGGGGTACAATGAGCAGTTCTTC.

The gene calls are TRBV7-9 and TRBJ2-5; 8 bases align to TRBD2. CDR3 length: 14 amino acids. The germline V gene has CDR1 SEHNR and CDR2 FQNEAQ (reference sequence). The J segment lost 5 bases and the V segment lost 3 bases, leaving 5 bases of the junction unmatched. CDR3 region: CASSFSRGGETQYF. CDR3 nucleotides: TGTGCCAGCAGCTTCTCTCGGGGGGGCGAGACCCAGTACTTC. Full variable domain (outside the CDR3, taken from reference TRBV7-9 and TRBJ2-5): DTGVSQNPRHKITKRGQNVTFRCDPISEHNRLYWYRQTLGQGPEFLTYFQNEAQLEKSRLLSDRFSAERPKGSFSTLEIQRTEQGDSAMYLCASSFSRGGETQYFGPGTRLLVL.

The genes are TRBV5-1 and TRBJ1-5, with TRBD1 matching 8 bases. The CDR3 consists of 14 residues. Germline assignment: CDR1 SGHRS and CDR2 YFSETQ. Trimming removed 2 bases from V and 5 bases from J; junction bases left unmatched: 3. CDR3 bases: TGCGCCAGCAGCTTTACAGGGGGAGATCAGCCCCAGCATTTT. Translated: CASSFTGGDQPQHF.

The V and J genes are TRBV7-8 and TRBJ2-1; TRBD2 matches 12 bases. This CDR3 is built from 17 residues. Germline V lookup: CDR1 SGHVS, CDR2 FQNEAQ. V gave up 4 bases and J gave up 7 bases; unmatched junction bases: 11. The CDR3 coding sequence is TGTGCCAGCAGCTCGGGACTAGCGGGCTATTACCCAAATGAGCAGTTCTTC. Translated, it gives CASSSGLAGYYPNEQFF.

The J gene is TRBJ1-1, the V gene TRBV7-2; a weak D match, TRBD1 (6 bases). Germline CDR1 SGHTA, CDR2 FQGNSA. Trimming pared 5 bases from V and 6 bases from J, leaving 19 bases between. This CDR3 has 15 amino acids. The DNA of the CDR3 is TGTGCCAGCAGCCTACCCGGGCCGCAGGGGCCTGAAGCTTTCTTT. It codes for CASSLPGPQGPEAFF.

DNA for the CDR3: TGTGCCTGGAGCCAGGGACAGCCGGGGATCAATTCACCCCTCCACTTT. This codes for CAWSQGQPGINSPLHF. This chain joins TRBV30 and TRBJ1-6; 7 bases are shared with TRBD1. CDR3 length equals 16 residues. The J segment lost 7 bases and the V segment lost 3 bases, leaving 12 bases of the junction unmatched. The germline CDR1 and CDR2 sequences are GTSNPN and SVGIG (reference sequence).

The rearrangement links TRBV19 to TRBJ2-7, with D perhaps matching TRBD1 (6 bases). The CDR3 totals 15 residues. From germline, CDR1 is LNHDA and CDR2 SQIVND (reference sequence). The V end lost 1 base, the J end lost 3 bases, and 13 bases lay between the germline ends. The CDR3 spells CASSIVMLDSYEQYF. The CDR3 coding sequence is TGTGCCAGTAGTATAGTCATGTTGGACAGCTACGAGCAGTACTTC.

This sequence joins TRBV2 and TRBJ1-5, with a possible D match to TRBD1 (6 bases). The CDR3 covers 15 residues. Per germline, CDR1 SNHLY and CDR2 FYNNEI. V lost 5 bases to trimming and J lost 6 bases, with 17 bases between them. The CDR3 loop reads CASSLIRTVTQPQHF. The CDR3 region has the DNA TGTGCCAGCAGTTTGATTAGGACAGTAACTCAGCCCCAGCATTTT. Looking up the rest from reference TRBV2 and TRBJ1-5 gives the full variable domain: EPEVTQTPSHQVTQMGQEVILRCVPISNHLYFYWYRQILGQKVEFLVSFYNNEISEKSEIFDDQFSVERPDGSNFTLKIRSTKLEDSAMYFCASSLIRTVTQPQHFGDGTRLSIL.

This clone was found a few times. V is TRBV19 and J is TRBJ2-5; possible D gene TRBD1, 5 bases. Trimming took off 3 bases at V and 2 bases at J, with 10 bases between the two ends. There are 14 residues in the CDR3. CDR1 is LNHDA, CDR2 SQIVND, per germline (reference sequence). CDR3 sequence (DNA): TGTGCCAGTAGTATTGGGCCAGGGCAAGAGACCCAGTACTTC. It translates to CASSIGPGQETQYF.

This clone has a single count. This chain uses TRBV6-1 with TRBJ2-1, with TRBD2 matching 9 bases. The CDR3 runs 17 residues. Germline V CDR1 and CDR2: MNHNS, SASEGT. V trimming: 1 base; J trimming: 3 bases; junction bases outside the gene matches: 7. CDR3 loop: CASSEGVASGDYNEQFF. The CDR3 bases are TGTGCCAGCAGTGAAGGCGTGGCTAGCGGGGACTACAATGAGCAGTTCTTC.

CDR3 nucleotide sequence: TGTGCCGGGGAGGACAGGGGAGGTTATGGCTACACCTTC. Translated: CAGEDRGGYGYTF. The J gene is TRBJ1-2, the V gene TRBV6-5; 9 positions agree with TRBD1. CDR1 is MNHEY, CDR2 SVGAGI, per germline. The CDR3 extends over 13 amino acids. J lost 5 bases, V lost 11 bases, and 9 bases had no gene match.

The rearrangement joins TRBV7-9 to TRBJ2-1, with D perhaps TRBD1 (7 bases). The CDR3 has 16 amino acids. CDR1 and CDR2 (germline): SEHNR, FQNEAQ (reference sequence). The ends were cut back, 4 bases at V and 2 bases at J, with 15 bases in the middle. The CDR3 here is CASSSMTGRTYNEQFF. The DNA of the CDR3 is TGTGCCAGCAGCTCCATGACAGGGAGGACCTACAATGAGCAGTTCTTC.

The chain employs TRBV6-5 and TRBJ1-4, with D hard to call. Germline V gene sequence: CDR1 MNHEY, CDR2 SVGAGI. This CDR3 region has 15 residues. V dropped 5 bases and J dropped 0 bases, with 10 bases sitting between them. The DNA of the CDR3 is TGTGCCAGCAGTCGCCCGAGGGCAACTAATGAAAAACTGTTTTTT. Amino acids: CASSRPRATNEKLFF.

This clone was seen only a few times. Here the CDR3 DNA reads TGTGCTAGTCGGGTGGGAGATACGCAGTATTTT. Translation: CASRVGDTQYF. This chain uses TRBV12-5 with TRBJ2-3; unclear D gene. CDR1 and CDR2 (germline): LGHNT, FRNRAP. The CDR3 contains 11 residues. Trimming shortened V by 8 bases and J by 5 bases, and 8 bases separated the two germline ends.

The chain combines TRBV11-1 with TRBJ2-1, with D unclear. This CDR3 has 18 residues. V was trimmed by 1 base and J by 1 base, leaving 17 bases between them. The germline CDR1 and CDR2 sequences are SGHAT and FQDESV (reference sequence). The CDR3 nucleotides read TGTGCCAGCAGCTTAGGCCAAAAAACCCAACGGTCCTACAATGAGCAGTTCTTC. This encodes CASSLGQKTQRSYNEQFF.

This clone was seen a handful of times. The rearrangement joins TRBV7-6 to TRBJ2-2, with 12 bases matching TRBD1. The germline V gene has CDR1 SGHVS and CDR2 FNYEAQ. The J segment lost 4 bases and the V segment lost 1 base, leaving 1 base of the junction unmatched. The CDR3 spans 16 residues. CDR3 residues: CASSLGDRGPTGELFF. For the CDR3, the DNA is TGTGCCAGCAGCTTAGGGGACAGGGGGCCCACCGGGGAGCTGTTTTTT.

Concerning this clone itself: The junction shows a germline mismatch at one end, possibly a read error. The rearrangement links TRBV4-3 to TRBJ2-2, with 7 bases identical to TRBD2. Germline CDR1 LGHNA, CDR2 YSLEER. There are 17 residues in the CDR3. CDR3 in amino acids: CASSRGVGSGNPGELFF. CDR3 nucleotide sequence: TGCGCCAGCAGCCGAGGAGTGGGAAGCGGGAACCCCGGGGAGCTGTTTTTT.

The chain couples TRBV11-2 to TRBJ1-1; D unresolved. V was pared by 5 bases and J by 10 bases, with 17 bases between. Germline values: CDR1 SGHAT, CDR2 FQNNGV. The CDR3 consists of 13 residues. The CDR3 DNA follows: TGTGCCAGCAGCCTCATTGAAACTCTCGGAGCTTTCTTT. This sequence encodes CASSLIETLGAFF.

The sample holds one count of this clone. This chain uses TRBV6-5 with TRBJ2-1, with TRBD2 matching 9 bases. J lost 8 bases, V lost 0 bases, and 8 bases had no gene match. This CDR3 region has 16 residues. Germline V gene sequence: CDR1 MNHEY, CDR2 SVGAGI. As DNA, the CDR3 is TGTGCCAGCAGTTACTCGAGGGGCGGGGGGGCACATGAGCAGTTCTTC. Encoded protein: CASSYSRGGGAHEQFF.

The chain combines TRBV28 with TRBJ2-7, with D maybe TRBD1 (5 bases). The CDR3 runs to 14 residues. V was cut by 7 bases and J by 5 bases, with 18 bases left in between. Germline lookup yields CDR1 MDHEN and CDR2 SYDVKM. CDR3 bases: TGTGCCAGCAAAGGGGCGGCTAGAGTCCACGAGCAGTACTTC. This translates into CASKGAARVHEQYF.

The chain carries TRBV28 and TRBJ2-3; 7 bases are shared with TRBD2. CDR1 is MDHEN, CDR2 SYDVKM, per germline. CDR3 length: 16 residues. J gave up 0 bases and V 5 bases, and 8 bases lay outside the gene matches. This chain's CDR3 is CASSTRIAGSTDTQYF. The DNA of the CDR3 is TGTGCCAGCAGTACGCGAATAGCGGGTAGCACAGATACGCAGTATTTT.

The chain uses TRBV4-3 and TRBJ2-4, with D maybe TRBD2 (5 bases). The germline V gene has CDR1 LGHNA and CDR2 YSLEER. This CDR3 spans 13 amino acids. V lost 1 base and J lost 9, with 10 bases in between. As DNA, the CDR3 is TGCGCCAGCAGCCAAGCGGTAGGAGGCATTCAGTACTTC. It translates to CASSQAVGGIQYF.

This clone showed up just a few times. CDR3 sequence (DNA): TGTGCCAGCAGCTCCGCCGGGACAGGGGCATTGAACACTGAAGCTTTCTTT. Translating gives CASSSAGTGALNTEAFF. The rearrangement uses TRBV5-4 and TRBJ1-1, with TRBD1 matching 10 bases. Germline CDR1 and CDR2: SGHNT and YYREEE (reference sequence). This CDR3 has 17 residues. V gave up 3 bases and J gave up 0 bases; unmatched junction bases: 8.

V usage is TRBV10-3 and J usage is TRBJ1-4, with D hard to call. Germline CDR1 ENHRY, CDR2 SYGVKD. The V end was cut by 2 bases, the J end by 0 bases, with 19 bases between. This CDR3 contains 19 residues. The CDR3: CAISEIGSSSAATNEKLFF. CDR3 nucleotides: TGTGCCATCAGTGAGATTGGCAGTAGCTCGGCTGCAACTAATGAAAAACTGTTTTTT.